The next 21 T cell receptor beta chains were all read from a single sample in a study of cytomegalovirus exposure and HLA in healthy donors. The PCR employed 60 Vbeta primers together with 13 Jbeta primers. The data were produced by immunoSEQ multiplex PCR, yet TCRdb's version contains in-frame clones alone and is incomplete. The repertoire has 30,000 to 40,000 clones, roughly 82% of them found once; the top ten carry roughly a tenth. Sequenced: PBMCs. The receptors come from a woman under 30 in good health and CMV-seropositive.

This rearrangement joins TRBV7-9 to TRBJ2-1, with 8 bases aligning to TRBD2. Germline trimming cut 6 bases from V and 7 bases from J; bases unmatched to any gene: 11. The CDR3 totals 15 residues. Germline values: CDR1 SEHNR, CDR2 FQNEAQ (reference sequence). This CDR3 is CASSLSGGGRNEQFF. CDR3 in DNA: TGTGCCAGCAGTTTAAGCGGGGGAGGTAGAAATGAGCAGTTCTTC.

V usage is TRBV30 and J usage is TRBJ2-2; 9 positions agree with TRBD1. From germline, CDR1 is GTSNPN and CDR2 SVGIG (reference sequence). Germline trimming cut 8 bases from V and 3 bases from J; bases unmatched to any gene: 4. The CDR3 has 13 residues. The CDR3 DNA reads TGTGCCAGGGACAGGGAGCACACCGGGGAGCTGTTTTTT. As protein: CARDREHTGELFF.

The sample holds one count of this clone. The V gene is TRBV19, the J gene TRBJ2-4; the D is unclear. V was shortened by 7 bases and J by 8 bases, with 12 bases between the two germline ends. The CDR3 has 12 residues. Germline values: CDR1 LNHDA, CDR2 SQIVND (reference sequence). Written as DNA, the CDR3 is TGTGCCAGTATGGCGCCGGGTGACATTCAGTACTTC. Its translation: CASMAPGDIQYF.

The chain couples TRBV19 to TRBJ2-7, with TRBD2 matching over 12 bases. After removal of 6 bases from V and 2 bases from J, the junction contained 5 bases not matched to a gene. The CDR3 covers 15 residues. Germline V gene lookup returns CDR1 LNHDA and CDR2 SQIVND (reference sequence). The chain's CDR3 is CASRWTSGDAYEQYF. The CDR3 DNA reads TGTGCCAGTAGGTGGACTAGCGGGGATGCCTACGAGCAGTACTTC.

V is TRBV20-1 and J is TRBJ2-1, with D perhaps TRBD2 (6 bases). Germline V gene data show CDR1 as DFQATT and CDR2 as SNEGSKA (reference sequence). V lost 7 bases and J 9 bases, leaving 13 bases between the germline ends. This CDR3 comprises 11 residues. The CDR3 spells CSGWYGGEQFF. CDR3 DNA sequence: TGCAGTGGCTGGTACGGGGGTGAGCAGTTCTTC.

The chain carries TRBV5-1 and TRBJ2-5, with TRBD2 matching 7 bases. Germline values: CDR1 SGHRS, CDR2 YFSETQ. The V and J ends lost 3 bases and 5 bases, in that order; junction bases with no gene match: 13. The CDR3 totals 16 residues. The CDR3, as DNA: TGCGCCAGCAGCTCTCGAGCGGGGTCCTTCCCGGAGACCCAGTACTTC. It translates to CASSSRAGSFPETQYF.

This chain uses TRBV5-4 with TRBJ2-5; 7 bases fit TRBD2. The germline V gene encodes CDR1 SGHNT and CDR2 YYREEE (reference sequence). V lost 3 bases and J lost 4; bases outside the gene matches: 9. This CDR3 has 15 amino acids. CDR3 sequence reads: CASSSATSTRETQYF. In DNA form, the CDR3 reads TGTGCCAGCAGCTCGGCGACTAGCACTAGAGAGACCCAGTACTTC.

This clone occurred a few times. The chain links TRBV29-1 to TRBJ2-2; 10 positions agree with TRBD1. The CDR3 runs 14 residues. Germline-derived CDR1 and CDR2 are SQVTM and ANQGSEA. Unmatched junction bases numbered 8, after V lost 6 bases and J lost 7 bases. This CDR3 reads CSVGTGARRGELFF. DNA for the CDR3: TGCAGCGTAGGGACAGGGGCTCGGCGCGGGGAGCTGTTTTTT.

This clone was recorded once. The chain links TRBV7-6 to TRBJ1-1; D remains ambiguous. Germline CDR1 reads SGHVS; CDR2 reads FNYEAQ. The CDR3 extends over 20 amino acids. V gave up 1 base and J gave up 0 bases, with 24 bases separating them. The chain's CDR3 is CASSLGPLLGPFPLNTEAFF. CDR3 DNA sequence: TGTGCCAGCAGCTTAGGGCCTCTACTGGGCCCCTTCCCTTTGAACACTGAAGCTTTCTTT.

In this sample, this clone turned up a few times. CDR3 in DNA: TGCAGCGTTGAAGGGGGCAGGGGGAGGTCGGAGACCCAGTACTTC. This codes for CSVEGGRGRSETQYF. The chain combines TRBV29-1 with TRBJ2-5; D perhaps matches TRBD1 (7 bases). Germline assignment: CDR1 SQVTM and CDR2 ANQGSEA. V was clipped by 1 base and J by 5 bases, with 17 bases between them. The CDR3 has 15 residues.

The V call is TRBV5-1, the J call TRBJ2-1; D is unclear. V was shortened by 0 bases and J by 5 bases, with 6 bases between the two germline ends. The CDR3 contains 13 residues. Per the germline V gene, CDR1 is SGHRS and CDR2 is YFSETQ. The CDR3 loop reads CASSLGTNNEQFF. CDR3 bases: TGCGCCAGCAGCTTGGGAACTAACAATGAGCAGTTCTTC.

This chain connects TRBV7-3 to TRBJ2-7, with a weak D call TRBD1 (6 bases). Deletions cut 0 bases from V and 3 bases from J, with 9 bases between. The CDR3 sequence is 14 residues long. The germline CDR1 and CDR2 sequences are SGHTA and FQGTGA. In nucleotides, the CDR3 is TGTGCCAGCAGCTTAACGGGGGCCAGCTACGAGCAGTACTTC. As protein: CASSLTGASYEQYF. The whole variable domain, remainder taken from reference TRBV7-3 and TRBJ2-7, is GAGVSQTPSNKVTEKGKYVELRCDPISGHTALYWYRQSLGQGPEFLIYFQGTGAADDSGLPNDRFFAVRPEGSVSTLKIQRTERGDSAVYLCASSLTGASYEQYFGPGTRLTVT.

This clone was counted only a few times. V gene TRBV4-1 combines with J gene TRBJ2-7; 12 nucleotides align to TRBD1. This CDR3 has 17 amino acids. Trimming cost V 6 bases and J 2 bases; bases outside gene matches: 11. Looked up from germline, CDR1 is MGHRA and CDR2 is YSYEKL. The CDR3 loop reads CASRQMPGQGAPYEQYF. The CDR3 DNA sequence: TGCGCCAGCAGACAAATGCCGGGACAGGGGGCCCCCTACGAGCAGTACTTC.

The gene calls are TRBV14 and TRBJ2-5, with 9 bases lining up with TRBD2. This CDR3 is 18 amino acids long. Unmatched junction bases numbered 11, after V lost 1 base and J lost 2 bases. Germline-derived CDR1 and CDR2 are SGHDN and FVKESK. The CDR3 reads CASSQGREGPRIQETQYF. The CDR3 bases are TGTGCCAGCAGCCAAGGGCGGGAGGGCCCTAGGATTCAAGAGACCCAGTACTTC.

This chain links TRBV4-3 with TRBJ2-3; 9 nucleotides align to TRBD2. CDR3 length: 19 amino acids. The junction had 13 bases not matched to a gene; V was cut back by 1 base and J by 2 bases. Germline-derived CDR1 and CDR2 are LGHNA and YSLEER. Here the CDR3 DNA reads TGCGCCAGCAGCCAAGGTCTGCGGGGGGGCCCGGGTTACACAGATACGCAGTATTTT. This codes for CASSQGLRGGPGYTDTQYF.

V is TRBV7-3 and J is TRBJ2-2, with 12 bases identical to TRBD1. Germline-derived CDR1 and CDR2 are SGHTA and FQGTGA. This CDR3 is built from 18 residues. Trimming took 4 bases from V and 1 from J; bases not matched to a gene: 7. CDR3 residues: CASSSMGQGARNTGELFF. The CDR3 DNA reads TGTGCCAGCAGCTCCATGGGACAGGGGGCAAGGAACACCGGGGAGCTGTTTTTT.

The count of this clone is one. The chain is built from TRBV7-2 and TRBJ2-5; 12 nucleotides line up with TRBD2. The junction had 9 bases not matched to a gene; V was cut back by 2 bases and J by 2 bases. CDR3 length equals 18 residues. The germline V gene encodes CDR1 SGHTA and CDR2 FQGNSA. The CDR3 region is CASSLQASGGARQETQYF. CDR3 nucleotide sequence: TGTGCCAGCAGCTTACAAGCTAGCGGGGGGGCCCGGCAAGAGACCCAGTACTTC.

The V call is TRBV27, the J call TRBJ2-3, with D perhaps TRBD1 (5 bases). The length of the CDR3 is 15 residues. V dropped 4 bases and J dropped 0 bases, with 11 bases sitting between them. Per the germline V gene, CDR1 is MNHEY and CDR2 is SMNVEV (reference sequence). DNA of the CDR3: TGTGCCAGCAGTTCCCCCAGGGATAGCACAGATACGCAGTATTTT. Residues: CASSSPRDSTDTQYF.

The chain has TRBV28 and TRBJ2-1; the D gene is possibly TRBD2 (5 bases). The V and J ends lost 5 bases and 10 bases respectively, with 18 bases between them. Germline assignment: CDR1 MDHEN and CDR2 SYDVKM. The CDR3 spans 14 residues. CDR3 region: CASSPPTSYLEQFF. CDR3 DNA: TGTGCCAGCAGTCCCCCAACTAGTTATCTCGAGCAGTTCTTC.

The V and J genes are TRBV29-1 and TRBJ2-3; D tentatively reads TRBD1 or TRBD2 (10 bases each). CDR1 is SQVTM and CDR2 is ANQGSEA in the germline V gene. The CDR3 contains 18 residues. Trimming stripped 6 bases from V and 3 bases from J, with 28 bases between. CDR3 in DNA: TGCAGCGTCGTCCGGGACAGGGGCTCTAGCGGGGGTACAGATACGCAGTATTTT. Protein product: CSVVRDRGSSGGTDTQYF.

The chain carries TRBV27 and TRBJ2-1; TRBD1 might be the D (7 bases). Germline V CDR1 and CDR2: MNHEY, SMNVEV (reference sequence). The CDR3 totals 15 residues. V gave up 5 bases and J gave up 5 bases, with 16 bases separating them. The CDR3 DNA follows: TGTGCCAGCAGTAAAACGTTCAGGGGGGACAATGAGCAGTTCTTC. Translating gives CASSKTFRGDNEQFF.